The rows below give T cell receptor beta chains drawn from one sample of a study of blood T cell repertoires in COVID-19. Clones were read by immunoSEQ multiplex PCR, and TCRdb kept only the in-frame ones, dropping some. The sample contains fewer than 85,000 clones, about 90% of which appear only once. The sample comprised peripheral blood. All receptors come from a woman in her 50s in a cohort sampled during active COVID-19. Each CDR3 is given with its conserved first and last residue. The D gene is left open where the match is weak. The size of a clone is reported for some rows only, either as once, few or many, or as a class for expanded clones.

- TRBJ2-1 TRBV10-1 TRBD2 TGCGCCAGCTCGGTCCGGGGCGGGGGTTCCAATGAGCAGTTCTTC CASSVRGGGSNEQFF
- TRBJ2-3 TRBV27 TRBD2 TGTGCCAGCAGCCACCGTTCGGGACTAGGCATAGATACGCAGTATTTT CASSHRSGLGIDTQYF
- TRBJ2-7 TRBV5-6 - TGTGCCAGCAGCTTGGAGCGGGCCAGGTTCGAGCAGTACTTC CASSLERARFEQYF
- TRBJ2-7 TRBV6-5 - TGTGCCAGCACCCTTAGCGCCTACGAGCAGTACTTC CASTLSAYEQYF
- TRBJ2-7 TRBV9 TRBD2 TGTGCCAGCAGCGTAGCGGGAGCCGGGACTAGCGGGCCTTACGAGCAGTACTTC CASSVAGAGTSGPYEQYF
- TRBJ2-7 TRBV3-1/TRBV3-2 - TGTGCCAGCAGCCAAGACCCGGGACTCCCTGCCGAGCAGTACTTC CASSQDPGLPAEQYF
- TRBJ1-2 TRBV7-3 TRBD1 TGTGCCAGCAGCTCACAGGGGGCGGGCTATGGCTACACCTTC CASSSQGAGYGYTF
- TRBJ1-5 TRBV6-6 TRBD1 TGTGCCAGCAGCCCCCGGACAGGGGACAATCAGCCCCAGCATTTT CASSPRTGDNQPQHF
- TRBJ2-7 TRBV19 - TGTGCCAGTACCACCCCGGGGGATGTCTACGAGCAGTACTTC CASTTPGDVYEQYF
- TRBJ1-1 TRBV27 - TGTGCCAGCAGTTTCAAAGAGAGGGATACTGAAGCTTTCTTT CASSFKERDTEAFF
once TRBJ2-2 TRBV10-1 TRBD2 TGCGCCAGCAGTGATAGCGGGAGAAACACCGGGGAGCTGTTTTTT CASSDSGRNTGELFF
- TRBJ2-7 TRBV28 TRBD2 TGTGCCAGCGAGGCGGGAGGATACGAGCAGTACTTC CASEAGGYEQYF
- TRBJ2-1 TRBV29-1 - TGCAGCGTTGCCGGAAGCCAGCGGAATATAAATGAGCAGTTCTTC CSVAGSQRNINEQFF
few TRBJ1-6 TRBV5-1 - TGCGCCAGCAGCTTGGAACAGAGTGATTCACCCCTCCACTTT CASSLEQSDSPLHF
- TRBJ2-7 TRBV4-1 TRBD2 TGCGCCAGCAGCCACCCTAGCGGGGCATCCTACGAGCAGTACTTC CASSHPSGASYEQYF
few TRBJ1-5 TRBV7-3 TRBD1 TGTGCCAGCAGCTCACAGACAGGGGGCTGTCAGCCCCAGCATTTT CASSSQTGGCQPQHF
- TRBJ2-7 TRBV6-5 - TGTGCCAGCAGTTTCTCACAGGGTGCGATGGACTACGAGCAGTACTTC CASSFSQGAMDYEQYF
- TRBJ1-1 TRBV3-1/TRBV3-2 TRBD1 TGTGCCAGCAGCCCGCCGGGACAGAGTCGATCCGAAGCTTTCTTT CASSPPGQSRSEAFF
- TRBJ2-7 TRBV21-1 - TGTGCCAGCGGGGAGGAGGCGTTTGAGCAGTACTTC CASGEEAFEQYF
once TRBJ2-1 TRBV11-3 TRBD1 TGTGCCAGCAGCTTAGATGGACAGGGGGGAAATGAGCAGTTCTTC CASSLDGQGGNEQFF
- TRBJ2-5 TRBV11-3 - TGTGCCAGCAGCTTAGGAGGCGAGGGGACCCAGTACTTC CASSLGGEGTQYF
- TRBJ2-4 TRBV7-3 - TGTGCCAGCAGCGAATCCGGGACCAAAAACATTCAGTACTTC CASSESGTKNIQYF
- TRBJ1-5 TRBV6-6 - TGTGCCAGCATGAGTAACAGCTTCAATCAGCCCCAGCATTTT CASMSNSFNQPQHF
- TRBJ2-3 TRBV5-1 TRBD1 TGCGCCAGCAGCACCGGACAGGTCTACGATACGCAGTATTTT CASSTGQVYDTQYF
- TRBJ2-7 TRBV2 - TGTGCCAGCAGTGATCGCCAGGGTCATCGCGAGCAGTACTTC CASSDRQGHREQYF
- TRBJ1-4 TRBV11-1 - TGTGCCAGCAGCTTAACAGGGAAATCTAATGAAAAACTGTTTTTT CASSLTGKSNEKLFF
- TRBJ1-5 TRBV6-1 - TGTGCCAGCAGTGAAGGGGTAGTGGAGCCGCCCCAGCATTTT CASSEGVVEPPQHF
- TRBJ1-5 TRBV5-6 - TGTGCCAGCAGCTTCGTTAGCGGCAATCAGCCCCAGCATTTT CASSFVSGNQPQHF
- TRBJ1-2 TRBV5-4 TRBD1 TGTGCCAGCAGCTCCCGGCAGGGGGGCGGCTACACCTTC CASSSRQGGGYTF
- TRBJ1-1 TRBV6-5 - TGTGCCAGCAGTCGGACCCGCGGACAGATTGAAGCTTTCTTT CASSRTRGQIEAFF
- TRBJ2-1 TRBV5-1 TRBD1 TGCGCCAGCAGCTTAACAGGGGGTTCCAATGAGCAGTTCTTC CASSLTGGSNEQFF
- TRBJ2-2 TRBV6-4 TRBD1 TGTGCCAGCAGTGAGGACAGGGTCACCGGGGAGCTGTTTTTT CASSEDRVTGELFF
- TRBJ2-5 TRBV9 - TGTGCCAGCAGTTCTGAAGAGACCCAGTACTTC CASSSEETQYF
- TRBJ2-1 TRBV7-2 TRBD1 TGTGCCAGCAGCTTAAACAGGGGGCCAAACAATGAGCAGTTCTTC CASSLNRGPNNEQFF
- TRBJ1-3 TRBV10-3 - TGTGCCATCAGTGACCCTTTAACAGGAAACACCATATATTTT CAISDPLTGNTIYF